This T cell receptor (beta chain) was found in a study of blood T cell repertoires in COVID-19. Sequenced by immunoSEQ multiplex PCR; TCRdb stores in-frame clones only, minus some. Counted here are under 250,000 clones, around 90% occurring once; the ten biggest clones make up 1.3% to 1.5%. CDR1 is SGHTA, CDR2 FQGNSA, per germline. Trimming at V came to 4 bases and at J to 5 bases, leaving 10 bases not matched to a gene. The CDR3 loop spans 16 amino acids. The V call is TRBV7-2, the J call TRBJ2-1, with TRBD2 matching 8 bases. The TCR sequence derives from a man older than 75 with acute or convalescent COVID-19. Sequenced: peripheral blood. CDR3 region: CASSSKLAGRNNEQFF. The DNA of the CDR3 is TGTGCCAGCAGCTCCAAATTAGCGGGACGGAACAATGAGCAGTTCTTC.